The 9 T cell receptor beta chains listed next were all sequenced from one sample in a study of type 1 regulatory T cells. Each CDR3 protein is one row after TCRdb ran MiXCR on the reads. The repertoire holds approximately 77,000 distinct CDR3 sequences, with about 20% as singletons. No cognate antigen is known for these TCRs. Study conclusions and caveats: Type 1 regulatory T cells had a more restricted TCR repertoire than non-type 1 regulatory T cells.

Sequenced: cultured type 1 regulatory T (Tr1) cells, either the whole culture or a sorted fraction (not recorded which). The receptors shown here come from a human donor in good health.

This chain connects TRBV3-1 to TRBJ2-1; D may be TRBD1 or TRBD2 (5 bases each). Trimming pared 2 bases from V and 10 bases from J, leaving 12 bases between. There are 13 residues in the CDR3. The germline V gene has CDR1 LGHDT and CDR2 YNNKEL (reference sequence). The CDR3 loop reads CASSQRRKGEQFF. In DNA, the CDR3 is TGTGCCAGCAGCCAACGGAGGAAGGGGGAGCAGTTCTTC.

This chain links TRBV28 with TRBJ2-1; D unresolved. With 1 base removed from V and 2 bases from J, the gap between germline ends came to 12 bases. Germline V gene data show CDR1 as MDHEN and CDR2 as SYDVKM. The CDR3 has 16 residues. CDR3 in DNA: TGTGCCAGCAGTTTATTTATCAGTAACACCTACAATGAGCAGTTCTTC. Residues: CASSLFISNTYNEQFF.

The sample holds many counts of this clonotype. The CDR3 DNA follows: TGTGCCAGCAGCCAAGATCCGCGAGGGGGTGGCACCTACGAGCAGTACTTC. It encodes CASSQDPRGGGTYEQYF. This sequence joins TRBV4-2 and TRBJ2-7; the D gene is possibly TRBD1 (6 bases). The CDR3 extends over 17 amino acids. Germline V lookup: CDR1 LGHNA, CDR2 YNFKEQ. V lost 0 bases, J lost 2 bases, and 17 bases lay in between.

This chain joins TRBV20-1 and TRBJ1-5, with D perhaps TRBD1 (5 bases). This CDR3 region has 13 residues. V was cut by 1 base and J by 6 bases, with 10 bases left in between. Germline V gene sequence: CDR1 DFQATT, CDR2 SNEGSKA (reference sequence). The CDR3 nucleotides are TGCAGTGCTAGAGTGAGGGGAGGTCAGCCCCAGCATTTT. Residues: CSARVRGGQPQHF.

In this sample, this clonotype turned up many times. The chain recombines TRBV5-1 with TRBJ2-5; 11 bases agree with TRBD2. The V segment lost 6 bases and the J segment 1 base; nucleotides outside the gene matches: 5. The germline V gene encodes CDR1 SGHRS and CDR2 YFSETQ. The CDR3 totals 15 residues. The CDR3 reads CASTSGTSGQETQYF. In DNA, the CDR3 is TGCGCCAGCACATCCGGGACTAGCGGCCAAGAGACCCAGTACTTC.

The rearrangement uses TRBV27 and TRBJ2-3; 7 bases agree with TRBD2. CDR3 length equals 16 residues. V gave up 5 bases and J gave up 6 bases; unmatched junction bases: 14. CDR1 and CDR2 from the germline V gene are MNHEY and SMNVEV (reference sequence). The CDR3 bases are TGTGCCAGCAGTCTCATCGCGACTAGCCCCCGCGATACGCAGTATTTT. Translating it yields CASSLIATSPRDTQYF.

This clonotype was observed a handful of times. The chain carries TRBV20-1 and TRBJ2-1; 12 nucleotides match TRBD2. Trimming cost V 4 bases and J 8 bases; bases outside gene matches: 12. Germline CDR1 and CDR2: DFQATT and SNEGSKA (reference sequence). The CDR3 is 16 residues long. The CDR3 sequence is CSATLAGGPFWYEQFF. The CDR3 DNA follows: TGCAGTGCTACCCTAGCGGGAGGGCCCTTTTGGTATGAGCAGTTCTTC.

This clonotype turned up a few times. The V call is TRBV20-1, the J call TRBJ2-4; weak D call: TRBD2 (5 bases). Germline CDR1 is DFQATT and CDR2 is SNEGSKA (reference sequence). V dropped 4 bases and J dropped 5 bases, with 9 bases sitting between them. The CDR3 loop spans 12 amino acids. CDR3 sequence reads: CSATQAENIQYF. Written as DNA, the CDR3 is TGCAGTGCTACTCAAGCGGAAAACATTCAGTACTTC.

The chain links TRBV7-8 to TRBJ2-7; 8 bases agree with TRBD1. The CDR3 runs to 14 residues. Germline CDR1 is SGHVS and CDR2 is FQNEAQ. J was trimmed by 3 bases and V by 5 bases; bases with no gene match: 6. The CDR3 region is CASSLRTGIYEQYF. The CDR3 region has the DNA TGTGCCAGCAGCCTACGGACAGGGATCTACGAGCAGTACTTC.